This TCR beta chain came from a study of T cell repertoires in aging, cancer and after chemotherapy. Turning to the study itself: Repeat sampling of healthy donors over several months to years showed clear clonal overlap.

Trimming took 1 base from V and 3 from J, leaving 10 bases between them. Germline assignment: CDR1 SGHVS and CDR2 FNYEAQ. This CDR3 spans 14 amino acids. Rearranged V-D-J TRB sequences were amplified with a mixed TRB-A/B primer pool. MiXCR, applied by TCRdb to the multiplex PCR reads, yields one record per CDR3 protein. This sample carries over 10,000 distinct CDR3 sequences, roughly 28% of them seen once, and the ten largest clones take 2.6%. Findings and limits, study-wide: Healthy donors lost TCR diversity with age mainly through richness, cancer patients through richness and evenness.

TCR beta rearrangements were amplified from peripheral blood genomic DNA. By share, this clonotype counts as medium-sized. Its cognate antigen is unknown. Sequences were obtained from blood. The clonotype originates from a human donor in good health. This sequence joins TRBV7-6 and TRBJ2-7; D might be TRBD1 (5 bases). For the CDR3, the DNA is TGTGCCAGCAGCTTAGTGGCAGGGCTCTACGAGCAGTACTTC. Protein: CASSLVAGLYEQYF.